The T cell receptor (beta chain) described here comes from a study of OX40 agonist ivuxolimab in advanced cancers. Study as a whole: Hepatocellular carcinoma, melanoma, renal cell or head and neck cancer affected the dose-escalation patients. Cohort: 75% to 90% men, mean age 60, aged roughly 23 to 79. General study results and limits: Antigen specificity remained undetermined for the expanded peripheral T cells.

The CDR3 spans 13 residues. Germline-derived CDR1 and CDR2 are LNHDA and SQIVND (reference sequence). Trimming removed 7 bases from V and 1 base from J, with 10 bases in between. As concerns this clone: Its antigen is not identified.

Generated by immunoSEQ multiplex PCR, the TCRdb table keeps only in-frame clones and is missing some. Here the sample spans around 26,000 clones, 75% to 85% being singletons. This specimen consisted of CD4+ or CD8+ T cells sorted from blood, obtained in a trial of the OX40 agonist ivuxolimab. This receptor was taken from an adult with an advanced solid tumor such as melanoma, head and neck, liver or kidney cancer. The gene calls are TRBV19 and TRBJ1-1; no clear D. CDR3 region: CASTPRANTEAFF. The CDR3 nucleotides read TGTGCCAGTACCCCGCGGGCGAACACTGAAGCTTTCTTT.